The present T cell receptor (beta chain) was sequenced within a study of early T cells in non-severe SARS-CoV-2 infection. Findings and limits, study-wide: Matching results from VDJdb favored anti-spike CD8 responses, leaving private and CD4 specificities undetected.

The TCR library protocol attached unique molecular identifiers to the individual cDNA molecules. TCRdb redid the calling of the 5' RACE reads with MiXCR, one entry per CDR3 protein. The sample consists of about 40,000 distinct CDR3 sequences, around 8% of them appearing once. As to this clonotype: The antigen is not known.

The source is an adult who was a healthcare worker with PCR-confirmed SARS-CoV-2 infection or an uninfected control (not recorded which). Source: whole blood, taken at baseline.

CDR3 bases: TGCGCCAGCAGCCAACGCACAGGAGTTCAGCCCCAGCATTTT. This codes for CASSQRTGVQPQHF. The J gene is TRBJ1-5, the V gene TRBV4-3; maybe TRBD1 (5 bases). The V end lost 2 bases, the J end lost 6 bases, and 11 bases lay between the germline ends. This CDR3 contains 14 residues. Per germline, CDR1 LGHNA and CDR2 YSLEER.